One sample yielded the 10 T cell receptor beta chains listed below, sequenced in a study of cytomegalovirus exposure and HLA in healthy donors. The study ran its PCR with 60 Vbeta and 13 Jbeta primers. The protocol was immunoSEQ multiplex PCR, while the TCRdb copy is restricted to in-frame clones and leaves out a portion. The data hold about 82,000 clones, with approximately 74% observed a single time. The sequenced sample consisted of PBMCs. These receptors originate from a woman in her fifties or sixties in good health and CMV-seropositive.

This rearrangement joins TRBV10-3 to TRBJ1-2; D remains ambiguous. The V end was cut by 8 bases, the J end by 2 bases, with 15 bases between. This CDR3 is built from 14 residues. Germline-derived CDR1 and CDR2 are ENHRY and SYGVKD. CDR3: CAISRSEENYGYTF. The CDR3 DNA reads as TGTGCCATCTCAAGGAGCGAAGAGAACTATGGCTACACCTTC.

The V gene is TRBV4-1, the J gene TRBJ2-5, with TRBD1 as a possible D gene (8 bases). Germline assignment: CDR1 MGHRA and CDR2 YSYEKL. Trimming took off 0 bases at V and 5 bases at J, with 34 bases between the two ends. CDR3 length: 22 residues. Here the CDR3 DNA reads TGCGCCAGCAGCCAAGAGGTCGTGCGCGACAGGGGTGGCGGGAGAAGGATGGAGACCCAGTACTTC. Residues: CASSQEVVRDRGGGRRMETQYF.

This sequence joins TRBV7-9 and TRBJ2-3; D is undetermined. CDR3 size: 11 residues. Germline V gives CDR1 SEHNR, CDR2 FQNEAQ (reference sequence). V shed 5 bases and J shed 10 bases, with 10 bases lying between them. Written as DNA, the CDR3 is TGTGCCAGCAGCGGGCAGAGTGCGCAGTATTTT. Encoded protein: CASSGQSAQYF.

The V gene is TRBV29-1, the J gene TRBJ2-1; D might be TRBD2 (5 bases). The germline V gene has CDR1 SQVTM and CDR2 ANQGSEA. The CDR3 totals 13 residues. The V end was cut by 4 bases, the J end by 4 bases, with 11 bases between. CDR3 in amino acids: CSVGRELYNEQFF. Written as DNA, the CDR3 is TGCAGCGTTGGCCGGGAATTATACAATGAGCAGTTCTTC.

This clone appeared a few times. The chain combines TRBV5-6 with TRBJ2-3, with 13 nucleotides matching TRBD2. Germline V gives CDR1 SGHDT, CDR2 YYEEEE. The CDR3 runs to 16 residues. V lost 1 base and J lost 6; bases outside the gene matches: 5. This CDR3 reads CASSLPGLAGPDTQYF. CDR3 coding DNA: TGTGCCAGCAGCTTGCCGGGACTAGCGGGACCTGATACGCAGTATTTT.

The table lists this clone with a count of one. This sequence joins TRBV12-5 and TRBJ2-7, with D perhaps matching TRBD2 (6 bases). The CDR3 consists of 13 residues. Germline V gene sequence: CDR1 LGHNT, CDR2 FRNRAP. V was pared by 7 bases and J by 7 bases, with 17 bases between. CDR3 sequence (DNA): TGTGCTAGTGCCCCCGGGGGTGCCGGTGAGCAGTACTTC. Amino acid sequence: CASAPGGAGEQYF. Using reference TRBV12-5 and TRBJ2-7 for the parts outside the CDR3, the full variable domain is DARVTQTPRHKVTEMGQEVTMRCQPILGHNTVFWYRQTMMQGLELLAYFRNRAPLDDSGMPKDRFSAEMPDATLATLKIQPSEPRDSAVYFCASAPGGAGEQYFGPGTRLTVT.

This clone was picked up a small number of times. Here the CDR3 DNA reads TGTGCCAGCAGCGCTCTAGCGGGAGCGGGCAATGAGCAGTTCTTC. Translating it yields CASSALAGAGNEQFF. V and J are TRBV9 and TRBJ2-1; 10 nucleotides match TRBD2. J was trimmed by 6 bases and V by 3 bases; bases with no gene match: 6. Germline V CDR1 and CDR2: SGDLS, YYNGEE. This CDR3 region has 15 residues.

V gene TRBV6-1 combines with J gene TRBJ1-2; TRBD1 might be the D (5 bases). The CDR3 covers 14 residues. V lost 4 bases and J 4 bases, leaving 13 bases between the germline ends. CDR1 and CDR2 from the germline V gene are MNHNS and SASEGT. CDR3 residues: CASSGGLRLYGYTF. Written as DNA, the CDR3 is TGTGCCAGCAGTGGGGGACTGCGACTCTATGGCTACACCTTC.

V is TRBV7-8 and J is TRBJ1-5, with D possibly being TRBD1 (6 bases). V was clipped by 2 bases and J by 2 bases, with 10 bases between them. CDR1 and CDR2 from the germline V gene are SGHVS and FQNEAQ. CDR3 size: 15 residues. CDR3: CASSLTGGGNQPQHF. The DNA for the CDR3 is TGTGCCAGCAGCTTAACGGGGGGCGGCAATCAGCCCCAGCATTTT.

The count of this clone is one. This sequence joins TRBV6-1 and TRBJ2-3; TRBD1 is a possible D gene (5 bases). Germline lookup yields CDR1 MNHNS and CDR2 SASEGT. The CDR3 covers 15 residues. V was cut by 4 bases and J by 0 bases, with 11 bases left in between. As DNA, the CDR3 is TGTGCCAGCAGTGCAGGGCGCATAAGCACAGATACGCAGTATTTT. Translating it yields CASSAGRISTDTQYF.